This TCR beta chain was found in a study of blood T cells in healthy people across ages. Through a sample-barcoded 5' primer and a J-beta primer mix, a second PCR was run for about 6 to 11 cycles. Each TCR beta cDNA got a 12-nucleotide random molecular identifier. TCRdb re-derived calls from the 5' RACE reads in MiXCR, one entry per CDR3 protein. The data contain 1.2 million to 1.5 million distinct CDR3 sequences, 42% of them seen just once; the ten biggest clones take up around 8%. General study findings and limits: Donors of long life had a larger count of naive CD4+ cells and greater diversity than aged donors. The unsorted PBMCs prevented any conclusive comparison of naive versus antigen-experienced cells. Naive T cell percentage and TCR beta diversity correlated strongly.

Note on this clonotype: Its antigen is as yet unknown. Given a much more abundant clone one base away, this may be a read error.

CDR1 is SQVTM, CDR2 ANQGSEA, per germline. The CDR3 consists of 13 residues. Material: blood. The chain combines TRBV29-1 with TRBJ2-1; 10 nucleotides agree with TRBD2. The J call is uncertain, as TRBJ2-7 better fits the DNA end. The receptor was derived from a woman aged 18-29 years in good health. This CDR3 reads CSLGGLANNEQYF. The CDR3 coding sequence is TGCAGCCTTGGGGGACTAGCGAACAATGAGCAGTACTTC.